The entry below gives a single TCR beta chain sequence along with its context. Its specificity is not known. Germline V lookup: CDR1 SNHLY, CDR2 FYNNEI. The CDR3 consists of 15 residues. The germline V and J ends were trimmed by 6 bases and 0 bases, with 9 bases remaining between them. The data stem from a study of T cell repertoires in cytomegalovirus infection. Study in general: CMV infection together with matching HLA type was indicated by public TCR beta signatures.

TCRdb ran MiXCR on the reads and lists one entry per CDR3 protein. The profile shows a few hundred thousand distinct CDR3 sequences, roughly 25% of them singletons. General study points: In two of eight donors, the top clonotype was HLA-C-restricted CMV-specific.

This receptor was identified in a human donor in good health (CMV status not recorded). Some clones in this sample may be carry-over from other donors' samples. This chain uses TRBV2 with TRBJ1-6; no clear D. The sample consisted of cultured PBMCs, taken from culture after CMV antigen stimulation. The CDR3, as DNA: TGTGCCAGCAGGGAGGCGGGCTCCTATAATTCACCCCTCCACTTT. Its protein is CASREAGSYNSPLHF.